This entry features one T cell receptor beta chain sequence. The sample belongs to a study of cytomegalovirus exposure and HLA in healthy donors. CDR1 is SNHLY, CDR2 FYNNEI, per germline. J gave up 4 bases and V 3 bases, and 6 bases lay outside the gene matches. CDR3 length equals 15 residues. The PCR contained 60 Vbeta and 13 Jbeta primers. The method was immunoSEQ multiplex PCR; TCRdb's version includes in-frame clones alone and lacks a portion of them. Of roughly 120,000 clones in the sample, over 60% were seen once. The sample consisted of PBMCs. The rearrangement joins TRBV2 to TRBJ1-2; TRBD1 matches 9 bases. The receptor was isolated from a human donor in good health. The CDR3, as DNA: TGTGCCAGCAGTGAGAACCCGGGACAGGGCTATGGCTACACCTTC. This codes for CASSENPGQGYGYTF.